This T cell receptor beta chain was recorded in a study of T cell repertoires in cytomegalovirus infection (dated by TCRdb to 2018 to 2020). Background for the entire study: Donor HLA type was relevant to the analysis, as public TCR beta signatures indicated carriage of CMV infection together with the matching HLA type.

Of note for this clonotype: Its binding antigen is unknown. One base away there is no much larger clone; base qualities are not given.

Instrument on record: Illumina HiSeq 1500. TCRdb reworked the public reads: Q25 trimming with fastp, MiXCR clone assembly, productive beta chains retained. CDR3 protein sequences are deduplicated, and each keeps its most common genes and DNA. This sample lists around 450,000 distinct CDR3 sequences; about 33% were detected once. The ten largest clonotypes hold about 13% of the sample. Study-level results and caveats: The ex vivo response was dominated by HLA-C-restricted CMV-specific TCR beta clonotypes, which also provided the single most frequent clonotype in two of eight donors. In both this cohort and an independent cohort of several hundred donors, the cumulative frequency of public TCR beta family members distinguished carriers of CMV infection plus the relevant HLA type.

CDR1 and CDR2, per the germline V gene (reference sequence), are LNHNV and YYDKDF. V is cut by 4 bases and J by 6 bases, and the space between the germline ends is 10 bases. Inclusive of the bounding cysteine and phenylalanine, the CDR3 is 14 residues long. Left in the record is the CDR3 DNA by itself, 42 bases read in frame from the first base. The receptor was derived from a human donor in good health (CMV status not recorded). Some clones in this sample may be carry-over from other donors' samples. The chain is encoded by TRBV15 joined to TRBJ1-6; no D gene can be assigned with confidence. The sequencing input was PBMCs. The DNA sequence reads TGTGCCACCAGCACGTACTTTGGTAATTCACCCCTCCACTTT. It encodes CATSTYFGNSPLHF.